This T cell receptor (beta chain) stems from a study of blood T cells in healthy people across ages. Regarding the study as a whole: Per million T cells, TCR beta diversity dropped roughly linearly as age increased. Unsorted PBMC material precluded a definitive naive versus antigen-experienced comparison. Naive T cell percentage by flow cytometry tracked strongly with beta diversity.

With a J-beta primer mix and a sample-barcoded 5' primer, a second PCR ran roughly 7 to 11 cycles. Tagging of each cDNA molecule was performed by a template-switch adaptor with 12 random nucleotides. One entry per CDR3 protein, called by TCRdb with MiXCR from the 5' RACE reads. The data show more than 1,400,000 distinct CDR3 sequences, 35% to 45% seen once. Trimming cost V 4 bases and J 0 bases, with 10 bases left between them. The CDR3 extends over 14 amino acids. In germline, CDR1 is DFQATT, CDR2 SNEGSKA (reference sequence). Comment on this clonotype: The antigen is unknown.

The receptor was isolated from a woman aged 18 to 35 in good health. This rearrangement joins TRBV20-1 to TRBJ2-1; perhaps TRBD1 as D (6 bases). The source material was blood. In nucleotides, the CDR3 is TGCAGTGCTAACCGGGACAACTCCTACAATGAGCAGTTCTTC. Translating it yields CSANRDNSYNEQFF.